This T cell receptor (beta chain) derives from a study of blood T cell repertoires in COVID-19. Study as a whole: PBMCs, B-cell-depleted T cells, or T cells were the source of the cDNA or gDNA that made up the material.

The table came from immunoSEQ multiplex PCR; TCRdb's copy has only in-frame clones and leaves some out. The sample has about 130,000 clones, 80% to 85% seen once; the top ten hold more than 1.2%. With V trimmed by 4 bases and J by 4 bases, 5 bases remained unmatched. Germline V gene data show CDR1 as ENHRY and CDR2 as SYGVKD. The CDR3 length is 14 residues. This clone was recorded a few times. This receptor was identified in a man aged 55-75 years with acute or convalescent COVID-19. The rearrangement joins TRBV10-3 to TRBJ1-2, with 8 positions matching TRBD1. The sequenced sample was peripheral blood. CDR3 region: CAISGTGTGYGYTF. As DNA, the CDR3 is TGTGCCATCAGTGGGACAGGGACGGGCTATGGCTACACCTTC.